The 30 T cell receptor beta chains below all came from one sample that was sequenced in a study of blood T cell repertoires in COVID-19 (dated by TCRdb to 2018 to 2020). Library prep was done by the immunoSEQ multiplex PCR assay. TCRdb provides this immuneACCESS table in a form limited to in-frame rearrangements. Some clones are lacking; in checked studies, under half of them reflect an unresolved V gene, and why the rest are absent is not known. The sample includes 270,000 or so clones, with approximately 81% observed a single time. The top ten constitute 2.5% to 3% of the sample. Sequenced material: peripheral blood. Receptor source: a woman aged 60-75 years with active or convalescent COVID-19.

The V and J genes are TRBV10-3 and TRBJ1-1; 7 bases match TRBD1. The germline CDR1 and CDR2 sequences are ENHRY and SYGVKD. The ends lost 0 bases at V and 3 bases at J; junction bases unmatched: 7. This CDR3 spans 16 amino acids. CDR3 protein: CAISESKGARYTEAFF. The CDR3 nucleotides are TGTGCCATCAGTGAGTCGAAGGGGGCCAGGTACACTGAAGCTTTCTTT.

V is TRBV10-1 and J is TRBJ1-2; a possible D gene is TRBD1 (5 bases). V shed 3 bases and J shed 7 bases, with 12 bases lying between them. CDR1 and CDR2 (germline): WNHNN, SYGVQD (reference sequence). This CDR3 region has 13 residues. The CDR3 here is CASSDSRRGGYTF. The CDR3 DNA follows: TGCGCCAGCAGTGATTCGCGAAGGGGTGGCTACACCTTC.

The chain carries TRBV11-2 and TRBJ2-1, with D possibly being TRBD2 (6 bases). This CDR3 is 17 amino acids long. Germline assignment: CDR1 SGHAT and CDR2 FQNNGV. V lost 5 bases and J 0 bases, leaving 17 bases between the germline ends. This CDR3 reads CASSAGLTDRSYNEQFF. For the CDR3, the DNA is TGTGCCAGCAGCGCGGGACTCACCGACCGCTCCTACAATGAGCAGTTCTTC.

The V call is TRBV7-9, the J call TRBJ1-1; TRBD1 matches at 8 bases. After removal of 4 bases from V and 1 base from J, the junction contained 5 bases not matched to a gene. Germline V lookup: CDR1 SEHNR, CDR2 FQNEAQ (reference sequence). The CDR3 has 15 residues. The CDR3 region is CASSSRDRRNTEAFF. The CDR3 nucleotides are TGTGCCAGCAGCTCCCGGGACAGGCGGAACACTGAAGCTTTCTTT. Complete variable domain (other parts from reference TRBV7-9 and TRBJ1-1): DTGVSQNPRHKITKRGQNVTFRCDPISEHNRLYWYRQTLGQGPEFLTYFQNEAQLEKSRLLSDRFSAERPKGSFSTLEIQRTEQGDSAMYLCASSSRDRRNTEAFFGQGTRLTVV.

This clone was recorded once. The chain combines TRBV19 with TRBJ2-7; D perhaps matches TRBD1 (6 bases). Germline V gene sequence: CDR1 LNHDA, CDR2 SQIVND (reference sequence). Trimming took off 4 bases at V and 3 bases at J, with 10 bases between the two ends. The CDR3 length is 13 residues. CDR3 sequence: CASSTADSYEQYF. The CDR3 nucleotides are TGTGCCAGTAGTACAGCGGACAGCTACGAGCAGTACTTC.

This clone was observed once. The CDR3 DNA follows: TGTGCCAGCAGCCAAGAATTCGACGGGGGGGCCTCTGGGGCCAACGTCCTGACTTTC. As protein: CASSQEFDGGASGANVLTF. This chain links TRBV3-1 (or the pseudogene TRBV3-2) with TRBJ2-6, with 8 bases aligning to TRBD2. This CDR3 has 19 amino acids. Germline loops: CDR1 LGHDT, CDR2 YNNKEL (reference sequence). Trimming at V came to 0 bases and at J to 0 bases, leaving 7 bases not matched to a gene.

This clone was picked up a small number of times. DNA for the CDR3: TGTGCCAGCAGCTTGGGACAGGGCACCTATGGCTACACCTTC. This sequence encodes CASSLGQGTYGYTF. This chain joins TRBV5-4 and TRBJ1-2; the match to TRBD1 covers 7 bases. Germline V lookup: CDR1 SGHNT, CDR2 YYREEE (reference sequence). Germline trimming cut 0 bases from V and 4 bases from J; bases unmatched to any gene: 3. CDR3 length: 14 residues. Together with reference TRBV5-4 and TRBJ1-2, the CDR3 gives the full variable domain: ETGVTQSPTHLIKTRGQQVTLRCSSQSGHNTVSWYQQALGQGPQFIFQYYREEENGRGNFPPRFSGLQFPNYSSELNVNALELDDSALYLCASSLGQGTYGYTFGSGTRLTVV.

The V gene is TRBV6-5, the J gene TRBJ1-2; no definite D call. CDR1 is MNHEY and CDR2 is SVGAGI in the germline V gene. The CDR3 length is 12 residues. V was cut by 2 bases and J by 8 bases, with 9 bases left in between. The CDR3 DNA reads as TGTGCCAGCAGTTACCGAGAGGGCGGCTACACCTTC. Protein sequence: CASSYREGGYTF.

V gene TRBV12-5 combines with J gene TRBJ2-5; D remains unclear. V was shortened by 0 bases and J by 9 bases, with 11 bases between the two germline ends. This CDR3 has 13 residues. The germline V gene encodes CDR1 LGHNT and CDR2 FRNRAP. The CDR3 sequence: CASGLVPLEPQYF. In DNA form, the CDR3 reads TGTGCTAGTGGTTTGGTACCACTGGAGCCCCAGTACTTC.

This clone was counted between two and nine times. V is TRBV4-1 and J is TRBJ1-5; D is uncertain. Trimming removed 2 bases from V and 5 bases from J, with 13 bases in between. This CDR3 region has 15 residues. Germline values: CDR1 MGHRA, CDR2 YSYEKL. This CDR3 reads CASSQKGLGDQPQHF. In DNA, the CDR3 is TGCGCCAGCAGCCAAAAAGGCCTGGGCGATCAGCCCCAGCATTTT.

V and J are TRBV4-3 and TRBJ2-3; the match to TRBD2 covers 8 bases. CDR1 is LGHNA and CDR2 is YSLEER in the germline V gene. CDR3 length equals 18 residues. With V trimmed by 0 bases and J by 2 bases, 10 bases remained unmatched. CDR3: CASSQDGARGEATDTQYF. The CDR3 DNA is TGCGCCAGCAGCCAAGATGGGGCGCGGGGGGAGGCCACAGATACGCAGTATTTT.

This clone showed up just once. The genes are TRBV25-1 and TRBJ1-3; the D is unclear. The ends were cut back, 6 bases at V and 6 bases at J, with 6 bases in the middle. CDR3 length: 11 residues. Germline V gene data show CDR1 as MGHDK and CDR2 as SYGVNS. The CDR3 region has the DNA TGTGCCAGCAGCCTATCAAACACCATATATTTT. Translation: CASSLSNTIYF.

The chain carries TRBV6-4 and TRBJ2-3; 9 bases map to TRBD2. The V and J ends lost 6 bases and 8 bases, in that order; junction bases with no gene match: 15. Germline CDR1 is MRHNA and CDR2 is SNTAGT. The CDR3 runs 16 residues. The CDR3, as DNA: TGTGCCAGCAGCTCACTAGCGGGCCGATCCTCGGGTACGCAGTATTTT. It specifies CASSSLAGRSSGTQYF.

The gene calls are TRBV20-1 and TRBJ1-5; D possibly corresponds to TRBD1 (5 bases). Germline V CDR1 and CDR2: DFQATT, SNEGSKA (reference sequence). The V gene lost 3 bases and the J gene lost 0 bases, with 12 bases spanning the gap. CDR3 length: 15 amino acids. The CDR3 here is CSASPDSYSNQPQHF. DNA for the CDR3: TGCAGTGCTAGTCCAGACAGTTATAGCAATCAGCCCCAGCATTTT.

This chain uses TRBV3-1 (or the pseudogene TRBV3-2) with TRBJ2-7; weak D call: TRBD2 (7 bases). CDR1 and CDR2 from the germline V gene are LGHDT and YNNKEL (reference sequence). V was pared by 4 bases and J by 2 bases, with 15 bases between. The CDR3 totals 15 residues. CDR3: CASSRGGAETYEQYF. The DNA for the CDR3 is TGTGCCAGCAGCCGGGGGGGGGCGGAGACCTACGAGCAGTACTTC.

J is TRBJ2-2 and V is TRBV19, with unresolved D. V shed 6 bases and J shed 7 bases, with 6 bases lying between them. The length of the CDR3 is 11 residues. CDR1 and CDR2 (germline): LNHDA, SQIVND (reference sequence). The CDR3 spells CASRSNGELFF. The CDR3 DNA is TGTGCCAGTAGATCAAACGGGGAGCTGTTTTTT.

The rearrangement links TRBV2 to TRBJ1-5; D not resolved. CDR1 SNHLY and CDR2 FYNNEI come from the germline V gene. V shed 4 bases and J shed 3 bases, with 7 bases lying between them. The CDR3 loop spans 13 amino acids. As DNA, the CDR3 is TGTGCCAGCAGTGTTAACAACAATCAGCCCCAGCATTTT. This sequence encodes CASSVNNNQPQHF. Full variable domain (remainder filled in from reference TRBV2 and TRBJ1-5): EPEVTQTPSHQVTQMGQEVILRCVPISNHLYFYWYRQILGQKVEFLVSFYNNEISEKSEIFDDQFSVERPDGSNFTLKIRSTKLEDSAMYFCASSVNNNQPQHFGDGTRLSIL.

The V and J genes are TRBV10-3 and TRBJ2-7; maybe TRBD2 (6 bases). V dropped 7 bases and J dropped 7 bases, with 14 bases sitting between them. Germline V CDR1 and CDR2: ENHRY, SYGVKD. The CDR3 is 12 residues long. This CDR3 reads CAINLGAGEQYF. As DNA, the CDR3 is TGTGCCATCAACTTGGGCGCGGGAGAGCAGTACTTC.

The chain employs TRBV27 and TRBJ2-2, with 9 bases fitting TRBD2. Germline V gene lookup returns CDR1 MNHEY and CDR2 SMNVEV (reference sequence). The length of the CDR3 is 15 residues. After removal of 3 bases from V and 6 bases from J, the junction contained 5 bases not matched to a gene. CDR3 residues: CASSFGGGAPGELFF. DNA for the CDR3: TGTGCCAGCAGTTTCGGCGGGGGGGCCCCCGGGGAGCTGTTTTTT.

The gene calls are TRBV7-6 and TRBJ2-7; a possible D gene is TRBD1 (6 bases). The CDR3 runs 17 residues. Per germline, CDR1 SGHVS and CDR2 FNYEAQ. V gave up 5 bases and J gave up 2 bases, with 22 bases separating them. CDR3 coding DNA: TGTGCCAGCAGCACTACTTTACAGGGTTTTTCCCCCTACGAGCAGTACTTC. Translation: CASSTTLQGFSPYEQYF.

About this clone: The identical CDR3 is also encoded by other nucleotide sequences in the sample. The V call is TRBV19, the J call TRBJ1-4; D call uncertain. Trimming left V 3 bases short and J 5 bases short, with 7 bases between. Germline CDR1 is LNHDA and CDR2 is SQIVND (reference sequence). This CDR3 has 13 residues. The CDR3 loop is CASSISVNEKLFF. The CDR3 nucleotides read TGTGCCAGTAGTATTTCGGTGAATGAAAAACTGTTTTTT.

The chain recombines TRBV12-3 or TRBV12-4 with TRBJ2-7; D is ambiguous. The V end lost 0 bases, the J end lost 2 bases, and 5 bases lay between the germline ends. This CDR3 is 13 amino acids long. The CDR3 loop reads CASSLAYTYEQYF. As DNA, the CDR3 is TGTGCCAGCAGTTTAGCGTATACCTACGAGCAGTACTTC.

The chain's CDR3 is CASSETAGNTIYF. CDR3 DNA sequence: TGTGCCAGCAGTGAGACAGCTGGAAACACCATATATTTT. The V call is TRBV25-1, the J call TRBJ1-3; tentatively, D is TRBD1 (5 bases). V lost 3 bases, J lost 2 bases, and 5 bases lay in between. From germline, CDR1 is MGHDK and CDR2 SYGVNS. The CDR3 is made up of 13 amino acids. The variable domain in full, completed from reference TRBV25-1 and TRBJ1-3, reads EADIYQTPRYLVIGTGKKITLECSQTMGHDKMYWYQQDPGMELHLIHYSYGVNSTEKGDLSSESTVSRIRTEHFPLTLESARPSHTSQYLCASSETAGNTIYFGEGSWLTVV.

This chain connects TRBV6-5 to TRBJ1-2, with 10 bases identical to TRBD1. Per germline, CDR1 MNHEY and CDR2 SVGAGI. Unmatched junction bases numbered 11, after V lost 8 bases and J lost 8 bases. The length of the CDR3 is 14 residues. Here the CDR3 reads CASERDRGAGGYTF. CDR3 bases: TGTGCCAGCGAGCGGGACAGGGGTGCTGGCGGCTACACCTTC.

The chain employs TRBV10-3 and TRBJ1-2, with D perhaps TRBD1 (5 bases). This CDR3 is 17 amino acids long. The V and J ends lost 3 bases and 0 bases respectively, with 17 bases between them. CDR1 is ENHRY and CDR2 is SYGVKD in the germline V gene. DNA of the CDR3: TGTGCCATCAGTGATTTAGGTTCAGGGCAAGCTAACTATGGCTACACCTTC. It yields the protein CAISDLGSGQANYGYTF.

The gene calls are TRBV19 and TRBJ2-1; 8 bases agree with TRBD2. This CDR3 region has 15 residues. The germline V gene encodes CDR1 LNHDA and CDR2 SQIVND (reference sequence). V was pared by 7 bases and J by 2 bases, with 7 bases of the junction left unmatched. The CDR3 DNA reads as TGTGCCAGTACCATTAGCGGGGAGACCTACAATGAGCAGTTCTTC. Residues: CASTISGETYNEQFF.

This rearrangement joins TRBV11-2 to TRBJ2-7; TRBD1 matches at 10 bases. Germline V lookup: CDR1 SGHAT, CDR2 FQNNGV. This CDR3 contains 15 residues. V was pared by 2 bases and J by 2 bases, with 3 bases of the junction left unmatched. The CDR3 nucleotides read TGTGCCAGCAGCTTAAGGGGGACAGGGGCCTACGAGCAGTACTTC. Translation gives CASSLRGTGAYEQYF. Filled out from reference TRBV11-2 and TRBJ2-7, the complete variable domain reads EAGVAQSPRYKIIEKRQSVAFWCNPISGHATLYWYQQILGQGPKLLIQFQNNGVVDDSQLPKDRFSAERLKGVDSTLKIQPAKLEDSAVYLCASSLRGTGAYEQYFGPGTRLTVT.

The chain joins TRBV14 to TRBJ1-2; 8 bases fit TRBD1. Per germline, CDR1 SGHDN and CDR2 FVKESK. This CDR3 region has 15 residues. V shed 0 bases, J shed 8 bases, and the junction held 8 bases outside the gene matches. As DNA, the CDR3 is TGTGCCAGCAGCCAAGAGACGACAGGGGTTGGCGGCTACACCTTC. Translation: CASSQETTGVGGYTF.

The chain joins TRBV30 to TRBJ1-1, with TRBD1 as a possible D gene (5 bases). The CDR3 covers 13 residues. From germline, CDR1 is GTSNPN and CDR2 SVGIG (reference sequence). V gave up 2 bases and J gave up 5 bases, with 12 bases separating them. The CDR3 region has the DNA TGTGCCTGGAGTACAACGGGGGGGACTGAAGCTTTCTTT. This encodes CAWSTTGGTEAFF.

The chain recombines TRBV7-2 with TRBJ2-2; 8 nucleotides align to TRBD2. Germline CDR1 and CDR2: SGHTA and FQGNSA. The CDR3 spans 16 residues. The J segment lost 7 bases and the V segment lost 4 bases, leaving 11 bases of the junction unmatched. The CDR3 DNA reads as TGTGCCAGCAGCTCGCAACCGGGGGGGCGAGGCGGGGAGCTGTTTTTT. Amino acid sequence: CASSSQPGGRGGELFF.